This T cell receptor (beta chain) emerged from a study of response to subunit inactivated influenza vaccine. TCRdb independently ran MiXCR on the RT-PCR reads; one entry per CDR3 protein. The sample shows hundreds of thousands of distinct CDR3 sequences, roughly 20% of them seen only once. The CDR3 has 14 amino acids. Per germline, CDR1 SNHLY and CDR2 FYNNEI. Trimming removed 2 bases at V and 3 bases at J, with 11 bases between. The rearrangement links TRBV2 to TRBJ2-7; possibly TRBD2 for D (5 bases). The sequence was obtained from a middle-aged man who received an inactivated influenza vaccine. The sample consisted of PBMCs from blood, taken roughly 5 days after vaccination. The CDR3 bases are TGTGCCAGCAGTGAACTAGCAATCGTCTACGAGCAGTACTTC. Encoded protein: CASSELAIVYEQYF.